What follows are 7 T cell receptor beta chains derived from one specimen sequenced in a study of tissue T cells after allogeneic stem cell transplantation. Using immunoSEQ multiplex PCR, the repertoire was profiled, and TCRdb retains in-frame clones only, with some absent. In the table there are approximately 7,400 clones, 60% to 70% of which are singletons. The material sequenced was blood. Receptors were obtained from a female BALB/c mouse in good health. The strain bears MHC haplotype H2-d.

This clone appeared a few times. The gene names given are mouse names. The CDR3 extends 1 residue past the end of the read, so its final part is completed from the germline J gene. V and J are TRBV4 and TRBJ1-4; 7 positions match TRBD1. This CDR3 has 14 residues. CDR1 and CDR2 (germline): LGHDT, YNNKQL (reference sequence). With V trimmed by 4 bases and J by 5 bases, 4 bases remained unmatched. CDR3 amino acids: CASSFRDRNERLFF. The sequenced CDR3 bases are TGTGCCAGCAGCTTCCGGGACAGAAACGAAAGATTATTT.

Of note for this clone: The gene names given are mouse names. Read data end 1 residue before the CDR3 end; the end is taken from the germline J gene. The V gene is TRBV13-3, the J gene TRBJ1-2, with a possible D match to TRBD1 (6 bases). CDR1 and CDR2 from the germline V gene are NNHDY and SYVADS. Trimming removed 0 bases from V and 2 bases from J, with 8 bases in between. This CDR3 comprises 14 residues. The CDR3: CASSDVGGNSDYTF. CDR3 DNA, as far as it was read: TGTGCCAGCAGTGATGTGGGGGGCAACTCCGACTACACC.

In this sample, this clone turned up once. Gene names and germline match the mouse. The sequenced fragment ends 1 residue before the CDR3 boundary, so the rest is inferred from the germline J gene. The chain uses TRBV13-2 and TRBJ1-1; possible D gene TRBD1, 6 bases. This CDR3 region has 13 residues. V was trimmed by 5 bases and J by 0 bases, leaving 8 bases between them. CDR1 is NNHNN and CDR2 is SYGAGS in the germline V gene (reference sequence). The CDR3 is CASGRQANTEVFF. The CDR3 bases that were read are TGTGCCAGCGGAAGACAGGCAAACACAGAAGTCTTC.

A word on this clone: Genes and germline are mouse. The read is 1 residue too short to cover the CDR3 end, so that end is filled in from the germline J gene. The V and J genes are TRBV20 and TRBJ2-2; 7 bases fit TRBD1. J lost 4 bases, V lost 2 bases, and 4 bases had no gene match. Germline lookup yields CDR1 GFQATS and CDR2 STVNSAI. The length of the CDR3 is 14 residues. The DNA read from the CDR3 is TGTGGTGCTAGGACAGGGGAAATCACCGGGCAGCTCTAC. Its protein product is CGARTGEITGQLY. The full CDR3 reads CGARTGEITGQLYF.

On this clone: Gene names denote mouse genes. The CDR3 end is not reached by the read, which stops 1 residue before it; the germline J gene fills it in. This chain connects TRBV13-3 to TRBJ1-4; D is ambiguous. CDR1 and CDR2 (germline): NNHDY, SYVADS. With 0 bases removed from V and 0 bases from J, the gap between germline ends came to 6 bases. The length of the CDR3 is 15 residues. CDR3 bases read: TGTGCCAGCAGTGATGCTCAAATTTCCAACGAAAGATTATTT. Amino acid sequence: CASSDAQISNERLF. The CDR3 reads in full as CASSDAQISNERLFF.

In the case of this clone: Genes and germline are mouse. The read finishes 1 residue shy of the CDR3 end, and the germline J gene is used to complete it. The chain recombines TRBV19 with TRBJ1-3; 8 bases are shared with TRBD1. This CDR3 comprises 17 residues. The ends lost 1 base at V and 0 bases at J; junction bases unmatched: 6. The germline gives CDR1 FNHDT, CDR2 SITEND (reference sequence). This CDR3 reads CASSIWVDRVSGNTLYF. Partial CDR3 DNA: TGTGCCAGCAGTATATGGGTGGACAGGGTTTCTGGAAATACGCTCTAT.

As for this clone: These gene names are mouse names. The read terminates 1 residue before the CDR3 end, so the remaining end is supplied by the germline J gene. The J gene is TRBJ2-7, the V gene TRBV30; 11 bases align to TRBD2. This CDR3 has 14 residues. CDR1 SQVVS and CDR2 ANEGSEA come from the germline V gene. The V and J ends lost 6 bases and 3 bases, in that order; junction bases with no gene match: 7. The CDR3 spells CSSTSGTGGYEQYF. Incomplete CDR3 DNA: TGTAGTTCCACTTCCGGGACTGGGGGCTATGAACAGTAC. Filled out from reference TRBV30 and TRBJ2-7, the complete variable domain reads SVLLYQKPNRDICQSGTSLKIQCVADSQVVSMFWYQQFQEQSLMLMATANEGSEATYESGFTKDKFPISRPNLTFSTLTVNNARPGDSSIYFCSSTSGTGGYEQYFGPGTRLTVL.